These 2 T cell receptor beta chains originate from one sample sequenced in a study of blood T cell repertoires in COVID-19. Assay used: immunoSEQ multiplex PCR; TCRdb lists only in-frame clones, some missing. Altogether about 140,000 clones are present, 75% to 90% being singletons, with the ten largest covering 3% to 3.5%. Source material: peripheral blood. These receptors were collected from an older woman with active COVID-19.

This chain links TRBV3-1 (or the pseudogene TRBV3-2) with TRBJ2-6, with D tentatively TRBD1 (6 bases). CDR1 and CDR2 from the germline V gene are LGHDT and YNNKEL (reference sequence). This CDR3 has 16 residues. Trimming cost V 1 base and J 1 base, with 8 bases left between them. In DNA, the CDR3 is TGTGCCAGCAGCCAAGGCACAGGGTCTGGGGCCAACGTCCTGACTTTC. This gives the protein CASSQGTGSGANVLTF.

The chain recombines TRBV9 with TRBJ2-7; 8 bases line up with TRBD1. After removal of 4 bases from V and 11 bases from J, the junction contained 11 bases not matched to a gene. There are 13 residues in the CDR3. The germline V gene has CDR1 SGDLS and CDR2 YYNGEE. The CDR3 DNA reads as TGTGCCAGCAGCCAGGACCTCAGGGGGCAGGAGTACTTC. It encodes CASSQDLRGQEYF.